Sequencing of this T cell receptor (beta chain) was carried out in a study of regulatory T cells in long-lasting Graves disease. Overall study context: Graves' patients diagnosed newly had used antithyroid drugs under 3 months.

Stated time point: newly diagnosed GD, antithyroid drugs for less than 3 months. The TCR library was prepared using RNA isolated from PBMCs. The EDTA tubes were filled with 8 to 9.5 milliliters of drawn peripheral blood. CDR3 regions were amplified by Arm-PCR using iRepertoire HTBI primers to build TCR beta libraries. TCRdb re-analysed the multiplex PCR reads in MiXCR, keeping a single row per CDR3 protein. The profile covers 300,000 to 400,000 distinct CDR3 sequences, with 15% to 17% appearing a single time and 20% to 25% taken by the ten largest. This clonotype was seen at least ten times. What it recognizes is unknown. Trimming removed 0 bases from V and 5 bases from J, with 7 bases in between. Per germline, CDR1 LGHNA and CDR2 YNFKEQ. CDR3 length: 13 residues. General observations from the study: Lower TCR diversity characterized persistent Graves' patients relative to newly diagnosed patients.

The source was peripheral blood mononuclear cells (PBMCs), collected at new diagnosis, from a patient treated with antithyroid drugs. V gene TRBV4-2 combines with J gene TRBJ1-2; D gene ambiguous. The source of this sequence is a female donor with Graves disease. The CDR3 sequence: CASSQEGGYGYTF. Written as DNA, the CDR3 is TGTGCCAGCAGCCAAGAAGGCGGTTATGGCTACACCTTC.